The 7 T cell receptor beta chains given below trace back to one sample, sequenced in a study of T cells after yellow fever vaccination. From the 5' RACE reads, TCRdb called clonotypes with MiXCR, one entry per CDR3 protein. The data show 500,000 to 650,000 distinct CDR3 sequences, roughly an eighth seen once. Material: PBMCs, obtained on the day of the yellow fever booster vaccination. The receptors derive from a man younger than 40 who received the YFV17D yellow fever vaccine.

The chain uses TRBV20-1 and TRBJ2-3, with D perhaps matching TRBD2 (7 bases). The CDR3 is 14 amino acids. V lost 3 bases and J lost 2, with 12 bases in between. The germline V gene has CDR1 DFQATT and CDR2 SNEGSKA (reference sequence). CDR3: CSARKGGPTDTQYF. CDR3 bases: TGCAGTGCTAGGAAGGGGGGGCCCACAGATACGCAGTATTTT.

This rearrangement joins TRBV6-5 to TRBJ2-6; unclear D gene. Germline CDR1 reads MNHEY; CDR2 reads SVGAGI. Trimming left V 0 bases short and J 3 bases short, with 3 bases between. The length of the CDR3 is 14 residues. The CDR3, as DNA: TGTGCCAGCAGTTACTCGATTGGGGCCAACGTCCTGACTTTC. Translating gives CASSYSIGANVLTF.

The genes are TRBV20-1 and TRBJ2-6; D perhaps matches TRBD1 (6 bases). Per the germline V gene, CDR1 is DFQATT and CDR2 is SNEGSKA (reference sequence). V was shortened by 0 bases and J by 1 base, with 16 bases between the two germline ends. The CDR3 totals 18 residues. The CDR3 reads CSARDLKQGQSGANVLTF. CDR3 in DNA: TGCAGTGCTAGAGACTTAAAGCAAGGACAGTCTGGGGCCAACGTCCTGACTTTC.

This clonotype was seen a few times. The genes are TRBV7-2 and TRBJ2-7; 9 bases agree with TRBD2. The germline gives CDR1 SGHTA, CDR2 FQGNSA. J lost 1 base, V lost 3 bases, and 10 bases had no gene match. The CDR3 loop spans 17 amino acids. The CDR3 region is CASSFTSGGRGSYEQYF. DNA for the CDR3: TGTGCCAGCAGCTTTACTTCCGGCGGGAGGGGATCCTACGAGCAGTACTTC.

This sequence joins TRBV7-7 and TRBJ2-7, with a weak D call TRBD2 (5 bases). The V end was cut by 3 bases, the J end by 6 bases, with 12 bases between. CDR1 SSHAT and CDR2 FNYEAQ come from the germline V gene (reference sequence). The CDR3 runs to 13 residues. As DNA, the CDR3 is TGTGCCAGCAGCTTGAACGGGAACGGCGAGCAGTACTTC. It encodes CASSLNGNGEQYF.

This clonotype was seen a few times. The chain couples TRBV27 to TRBJ2-7; possible D gene TRBD1, 6 bases. Germline-derived CDR1 and CDR2 are MNHEY and SMNVEV (reference sequence). Trimming took off 2 bases at V and 6 bases at J, with 14 bases between the two ends. The CDR3 covers 14 residues. The CDR3 region is CASSLTGINGEQYF. The CDR3 nucleotides are TGTGCCAGCAGTTTAACAGGGATCAACGGCGAGCAGTACTTC.

CDR3 protein: CASSEGLAGGNEQYF. CDR3 sequence (DNA): TGTGCCAGCTCGGAGGGACTAGCGGGAGGCAACGAGCAGTACTTC. The chain joins TRBV18 to TRBJ2-7; 15 nucleotides agree with TRBD2. Trimming at V came to 6 bases and at J to 5 bases, leaving 5 bases not matched to a gene. The germline V gene encodes CDR1 KGHSH and CDR2 LQKENI. CDR3 size: 15 residues.